A single TCR beta chain is shown here with its context. This CDR3 has 15 amino acids. Deletions cut 1 base from V and 2 bases from J, with 10 bases between. Germline V gene data show CDR1 as SGHRS and CDR2 as YFSETQ. This sample is part of a study of blood T cell repertoires in COVID-19. Clones were read by immunoSEQ multiplex PCR, and TCRdb kept only the in-frame ones, dropping some. The sample lists some 400,000 clones, approximately 90% occurring once. The TCR comes from a woman aged 35 to 49 who had been exposed to COVID-19. V and J are TRBV5-1 and TRBJ1-3; D possibly corresponds to TRBD1 (6 bases). Material for sequencing was PBMCs or T cells enriched from blood (not recorded which). This CDR3 reads CASSLSPGAGNTIYF. Here the CDR3 DNA reads TGCGCCAGCAGCTTGAGCCCAGGGGCTGGAAACACCATATATTTT.